These 23 T cell receptor beta chains originate from one sample sequenced in a study of blood T cell repertoires in COVID-19. This table comes from immunoSEQ multiplex PCR, and its TCRdb copy is limited to in-frame clones, with some not included. The profile covers some 70,000 clones, with roughly 84% appearing a single time and 6.9% taken by the ten largest. Sequencing input: peripheral blood. The source is a man aged 50 to 60 with active COVID-19.

This clone appeared once. The chain couples TRBV7-3 to TRBJ2-2; D is perhaps TRBD2 (5 bases). The CDR3 runs to 17 residues. Looked up from germline, CDR1 is SGHTA and CDR2 is FQGTGA. V was trimmed by 6 bases and J by 5 bases, leaving 22 bases between them. CDR3 sequence reads: CASSPVAGSPVTGELFF. CDR3 nucleotide sequence: TGTGCCAGCAGTCCAGTCGCTGGGAGTCCGGTAACCGGGGAGCTGTTTTTT.

The chain carries TRBV19 and TRBJ2-3; D perhaps matches TRBD1 (5 bases). V lost 8 bases and J lost 1, with 13 bases in between. Germline V gives CDR1 LNHDA, CDR2 SQIVND (reference sequence). This CDR3 has 14 amino acids. The CDR3, as DNA: TGTGCCAGTGATGACAGTCTCGGCACAGATACGCAGTATTTT. Its protein is CASDDSLGTDTQYF.

This clone was found once. The J gene is TRBJ2-1, the V gene TRBV5-4; 10 nucleotides align to TRBD2. The length of the CDR3 is 16 residues. J gave up 8 bases and V 3 bases, and 11 bases lay outside the gene matches. Germline V gene lookup returns CDR1 SGHNT and CDR2 YYREEE (reference sequence). The CDR3 bases are TGTGCCAGCAGCTCCCGCTCTAGCGGGAGTTTTCATGAGCAGTTCTTC. Translating it yields CASSSRSSGSFHEQFF.

CDR3: CASGLDRGFQETQYF. As DNA, the CDR3 is TGTGCTAGTGGTTTGGACAGGGGCTTCCAAGAGACCCAGTACTTC. V and J are TRBV12-5 and TRBJ2-5; 7 nucleotides line up with TRBD1. The CDR3 consists of 15 residues. The V gene end was trimmed by 1 base and the J gene end by 1 base; junction bases not matched to a gene: 3. CDR1 and CDR2 (germline): LGHNT, FRNRAP. Variable domain in full (rest from reference TRBV12-5 and TRBJ2-5): DARVTQTPRHKVTEMGQEVTMRCQPILGHNTVFWYRQTMMQGLELLAYFRNRAPLDDSGMPKDRFSAEMPDATLATLKIQPSEPRDSAVYFCASGLDRGFQETQYFGPGTRLLVL.

The chain couples TRBV2 to TRBJ2-1, with D maybe TRBD1 (5 bases). The CDR3 loop spans 17 amino acids. Germline V gene data show CDR1 as SNHLY and CDR2 as FYNNEI. Between the trimmed V and J ends, which lost 4 bases and 3 bases, there was a span of 19 bases. CDR3 nucleotide sequence: TGTGCCAGCAGTGTTACCGGAGACAGTCTGTACTACAATGAGCAGTTCTTC. Its translation is CASSVTGDSLYYNEQFF.

This chain links TRBV5-1 with TRBJ2-7; D might be TRBD2 (6 bases). CDR3 size: 14 residues. Germline V gene data show CDR1 as SGHRS and CDR2 as YFSETQ. With 0 bases removed from V and 9 bases from J, the gap between germline ends came to 16 bases. The CDR3 DNA reads as TGCGCCAGCAGCTTGGGGGACTCCCGTTCGCCGCAGTACTTC. Translating gives CASSLGDSRSPQYF.

The rearrangement uses TRBV5-1 and TRBJ2-3, with a tentative D call TRBD1 (5 bases). The V end lost 0 bases, the J end lost 4 bases, and 12 bases lay between the germline ends. The germline gives CDR1 SGHRS, CDR2 YFSETQ. The CDR3 extends over 15 amino acids. The CDR3 loop reads CASSLEGNRADTQYF. The CDR3 DNA sequence: TGCGCCAGCAGCTTGGAGGGGAATAGGGCAGATACGCAGTATTTT.

In its sample, this clone was seen a few times. DNA of the CDR3: TGTGCCAGCAGTCCCCGGGAGGGATTTGGGAATGAGCAGTTCTTC. Residues: CASSPREGFGNEQFF. The rearrangement links TRBV2 to TRBJ2-1; 8 bases line up with TRBD2. CDR1 and CDR2 (germline): SNHLY, FYNNEI. The CDR3 extends over 15 amino acids. J gave up 7 bases and V 5 bases, and 10 bases lay outside the gene matches.

The gene calls are TRBV6-5 and TRBJ2-2; D possibly corresponds to TRBD2 (5 bases). Germline V lookup: CDR1 MNHEY, CDR2 SVGAGI. The CDR3 has 14 amino acids. V was cut by 6 bases and J by 2 bases, with 10 bases left in between. The CDR3: CASSRGLNTGELFF. The CDR3 DNA follows: TGTGCCAGCAGCCGAGGACTTAACACCGGGGAGCTGTTTTTT.

The rearrangement joins TRBV5-4 to TRBJ2-7, with 8 bases identical to TRBD1. V shed 4 bases, J shed 2 bases, and the junction held 5 bases outside the gene matches. CDR3 length: 14 residues. Germline assignment: CDR1 SGHNT and CDR2 YYREEE (reference sequence). The CDR3 DNA sequence: TGTGCCAGCAGCGGGACAGGTAGGGCCTACGAGCAGTACTTC. Residues: CASSGTGRAYEQYF.

The chain couples TRBV11-3 to TRBJ2-2; 11 bases agree with TRBD2. This CDR3 contains 16 residues. With 5 bases clipped from V and 6 bases from J, the junction kept 8 bases outside the gene matches. Germline-derived CDR1 and CDR2 are SGHNT and YENEEA. The CDR3 DNA follows: TGTGCCAGCAGCCTAAATAGCGGGGGGGGCGCCGGGGAGCTGTTTTTT. Its translation: CASSLNSGGGAGELFF.

The chain joins TRBV6-5 to TRBJ2-5; perhaps TRBD1 as D (6 bases). Germline CDR1 reads MNHEY; CDR2 reads SVGAGI. The CDR3 is 15 amino acids. Deletions cut 2 bases from V and 2 bases from J, with 12 bases between. CDR3 region: CASSYGGLPQETQYF. In nucleotides, the CDR3 is TGTGCCAGCAGTTACGGGGGCCTACCTCAAGAGACCCAGTACTTC.

This clone has a handful of counts. V and J are TRBV7-3 and TRBJ2-2; D unresolved. Germline loops: CDR1 SGHTA, CDR2 FQGTGA. The CDR3 loop spans 14 amino acids. The V gene lost 3 bases and the J gene lost 5 bases, with 10 bases spanning the gap. The CDR3 sequence is CASSLVHKTGELFF. CDR3 DNA sequence: TGTGCCAGCAGCTTGGTTCACAAAACCGGGGAGCTGTTTTTT.

In nucleotides, the CDR3 is TGTGCCACCCGGGGGGAGGGCACTGAAGCTTTCTTT. It is translated as CATRGEGTEAFF. The V and J genes are TRBV25-1 and TRBJ1-1, with TRBD1 as a possible D gene (5 bases). Germline V gives CDR1 MGHDK, CDR2 SYGVNS. V lost 10 bases, J lost 4 bases, and 13 bases lay in between. CDR3 size: 12 residues.

The rearrangement links TRBV14 to TRBJ2-4; weak D call: TRBD1 (5 bases). V was trimmed by 1 base and J by 1 base, leaving 23 bases between them. The CDR3 loop spans 20 amino acids. Germline assignment: CDR1 SGHDN and CDR2 FVKESK. CDR3 nucleotides: TGTGCCAGCAGCCAAGGATTTTCTGGTGGGGCTTCCTCGGCCAAAAACATTCAGTACTTC. The encoded protein is CASSQGFSGGASSAKNIQYF.

The table lists this clone with a few counts. The J gene is TRBJ2-1, the V gene TRBV21-1; TRBD2, as called in the table, went unchecked against the DNA. TRBV21-1 is annotated as a pseudogene. The CDR3 length is 15 residues. DNA of the CDR3: TGTGCCAGCAGCCCGCCCGACTCGACCTACAATGAGCAGTTCTTC. Amino acids: CASSPPDSTYNEQFF.

The CDR3 bases are TGTGCCAGCAGCCCGCGGGGAGTGGAGGAGCAGTACGTC. The encoded protein is CASSPRGVEEQYV. The chain carries TRBV7-8 and TRBJ2-7, with D perhaps TRBD2 (6 bases). Germline CDR1 and CDR2: SGHVS and FQNEAQ. Trimming removed 5 bases from V and 7 bases from J, with 15 bases in between. CDR3 length equals 13 residues.

There are a few counts of this clone. V is TRBV5-4 and J is TRBJ2-1; D is unresolved. The germline CDR1 and CDR2 sequences are SGHNT and YYREEE (reference sequence). The length of the CDR3 is 14 residues. V shed 10 bases and J shed 1 base, with 15 bases lying between them. Here the CDR3 reads CARRRGKSYNEQFF. For the CDR3, the DNA is TGTGCCCGCCGTCGCGGAAAGTCCTACAATGAGCAGTTCTTC.

This rearrangement joins TRBV3-1 (or the pseudogene TRBV3-2) to TRBJ1-5; no reliable D call. This CDR3 has 15 amino acids. Germline V gene sequence: CDR1 LGHDT, CDR2 YNNKEL (reference sequence). V was trimmed by 2 bases and J by 6 bases, leaving 14 bases between them. CDR3 DNA sequence: TGTGCCAGCAGCCAAAGAGGGCAGTTGGGTCAGCCCCAGCATTTT. It yields the protein CASSQRGQLGQPQHF.

This chain links TRBV10-2 with TRBJ2-1; D perhaps matches TRBD1 (6 bases). The ends were cut back, 6 bases at V and 7 bases at J, with 13 bases in the middle. CDR1 is WSHSY and CDR2 is SAAADI in the germline V gene. The CDR3 covers 13 residues. The CDR3: CASSWGQGNEQFF. CDR3 DNA sequence: TGCGCCAGCAGCTGGGGGCAAGGTAATGAGCAGTTCTTC.

The chain links TRBV9 to TRBJ2-1; TRBD2 aligns across 7 bases. The V gene's germline CDR1 is SGDLS and CDR2 YYNGEE. V was clipped by 4 bases and J by 2 bases; unmatched bases: 6. This CDR3 has 15 amino acids. The CDR3, as DNA: TGTGCCAGCAGCACCCTGGGGGGGGCCTACAATGAGCAGTTCTTC. It yields the protein CASSTLGGAYNEQFF.

With respect to this clone: Germline is not matched at one junction end, which may reflect a read error. V gene TRBV7-9 combines with J gene TRBJ2-5; the D is unclear. CDR1 and CDR2 from the germline V gene are SEHNR and FQNEAQ (reference sequence). The length of the CDR3 is 11 residues. The CDR3 region has the DNA TGTGCCAGCAGTTTAGTCGGGACCCAGTACTTC. Its protein is CASSLVGTQYF.

The V call is TRBV7-7, the J call TRBJ2-5, with 8 bases fitting TRBD1. Trimming at V came to 5 bases and at J to 3 bases, leaving 8 bases not matched to a gene. The CDR3 loop spans 15 amino acids. CDR1 and CDR2 (germline): SSHAT, FNYEAQ (reference sequence). CDR3 bases: TGTGCCAGCAGCCCGGACAGGGCGAGGGAAGAGACCCAGTACTTC. The encoded protein is CASSPDRAREETQYF.